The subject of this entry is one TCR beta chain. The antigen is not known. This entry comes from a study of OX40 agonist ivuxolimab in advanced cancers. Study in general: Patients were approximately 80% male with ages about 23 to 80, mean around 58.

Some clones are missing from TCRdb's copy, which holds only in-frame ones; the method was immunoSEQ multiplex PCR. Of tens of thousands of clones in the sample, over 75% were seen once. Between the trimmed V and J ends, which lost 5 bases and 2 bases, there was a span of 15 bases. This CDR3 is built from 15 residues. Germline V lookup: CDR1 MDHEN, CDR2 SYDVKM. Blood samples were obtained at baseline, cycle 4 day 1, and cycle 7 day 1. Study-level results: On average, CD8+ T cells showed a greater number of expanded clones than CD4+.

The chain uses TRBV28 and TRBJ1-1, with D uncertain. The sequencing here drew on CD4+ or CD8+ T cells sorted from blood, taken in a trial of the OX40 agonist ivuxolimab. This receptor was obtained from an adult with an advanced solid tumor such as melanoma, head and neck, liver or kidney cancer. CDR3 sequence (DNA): TGTGCCAGCAGTGGGTTTAGGCAGGCCAACACTGAAGCTTTCTTT. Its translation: CASSGFRQANTEAFF.